This T cell receptor beta chain is drawn from a study of T cells in Graves' hyperthyroidism and ophthalmopathy. The source material, RNA transcripts, was used to amplify TCR beta CDR3 regions. HTBI primers were the set used in a first-round RT-PCR of the TCR CDR3. TCRdb analysed the multiplex PCR reads with MiXCR anew, one entry per CDR3 protein. The sample includes 250,000 to 350,000 distinct CDR3 sequences, approximately 23% of them seen just once. Regarding this clonotype: This clone may be a read error of a much larger clone one base away.

Trimming at V came to 5 bases and at J to 6 bases, leaving 6 bases not matched to a gene. Looked up from germline, CDR1 is SNHLY and CDR2 is FYNNEI. The CDR3 totals 13 residues. Sequenced: blood. The V call is TRBV2, the J call TRBJ1-2; 7 nucleotides match TRBD1. This clonotype originated in a man younger than 45 with Graves' ophthalmopathy. The CDR3 loop is CASSRFTGDGYTF. For the CDR3, the DNA is TGTGCCAGCAGTAGGTTCACAGGGGATGGCTACACCTTC.